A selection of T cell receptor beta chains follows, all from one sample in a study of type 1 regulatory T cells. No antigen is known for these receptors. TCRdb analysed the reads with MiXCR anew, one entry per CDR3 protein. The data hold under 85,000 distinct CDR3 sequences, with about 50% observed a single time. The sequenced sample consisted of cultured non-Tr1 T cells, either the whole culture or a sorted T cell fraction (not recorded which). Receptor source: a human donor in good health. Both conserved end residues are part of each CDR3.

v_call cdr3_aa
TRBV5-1 CASSLTGQGYNEQFF
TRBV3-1 CASSQDRGTYEQYF
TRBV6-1 CASSEGWRDTEAFF
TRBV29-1 CSALAGGLLSEQFF
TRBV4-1 CASSQGQYRGYTF
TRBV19 CASAAKAGETQYF
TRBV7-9 CASSLGTGSGYEQYF
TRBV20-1 CSASRAKTQYF
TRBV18 CASSPLPFGQGSYGYTF
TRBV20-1 CSARDASGGTDTQYF
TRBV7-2 CASSPGQASEKLFF
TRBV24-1 CATSESGLHYNEQFF
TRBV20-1 CMTSGWGQETQYF
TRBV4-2 CASSQERVRGEYEQYF
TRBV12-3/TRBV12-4 CASRSQLNTEAFF
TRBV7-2 CASSRDLYGYTF
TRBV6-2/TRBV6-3 CASRNDRNTGELFF
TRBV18 CASSPSVQDEQYF
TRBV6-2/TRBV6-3 CASSYPKMNQPQHF
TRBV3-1 CASSLGQGPQETQYF
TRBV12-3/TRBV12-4 CASSFGAGGRTDTQYF
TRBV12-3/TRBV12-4 CASKPVADSSYNEQFF
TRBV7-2 CASSLVGGGIRETQYF
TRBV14 CASSQDGGLGRSFF
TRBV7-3 CASSFQDGPQETQYF
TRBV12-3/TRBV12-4 CASSWTPAAGNTIYF
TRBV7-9 CASSLSGANQPQHF
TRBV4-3 CASSQVTGASDTQYF
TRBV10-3 CASQELASTDTQYF
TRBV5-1 CASSIGLAGNTGELFF
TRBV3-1 CASSQEGEQYF
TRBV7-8 CASSLPRTGGSYEQYF
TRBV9 CASSRDSWSGELFF
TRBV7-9 CASSSGEGHQPQHF
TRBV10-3 CAISEGLRGGQETQYF
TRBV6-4 CASSRSLRSYNEQFF
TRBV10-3 CAISRGQTSTDTQYF
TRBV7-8 CASSSAWSSYGYTF
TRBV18 CASSPGTPNTEAFF
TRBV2 CASSERSTGELFF
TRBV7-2 CASSLATVAEAFF
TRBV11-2 CASSLGYDTQYF
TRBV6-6 CASSYPSGGAWNEQFF